This TCR beta chain was recovered during a study of T cell repertoires in cytomegalovirus infection. Study conclusions and caveats: HLA-C-restricted, CMV-specific TCR beta clonotypes were dominant ex vivo.

TCRdb reprocessed the reads via MiXCR and lists one record per CDR3 protein. The profile covers around 800,000 distinct CDR3 sequences, with 32% appearing a single time and 9.5% to 15% taken by the ten largest. The germline V gene has CDR1 MNHEY and CDR2 SVGAGI. The CDR3 consists of 13 residues. The V end lost 0 bases, the J end lost 6 bases, and 5 bases lay between the germline ends. This clonotype was seen more than once but under ten times. What it recognizes is unknown. Specimen: cultured CD8+ T cells from PBMCs, collected from culture after CMV antigen stimulation. The V gene is TRBV6-5, the J gene TRBJ2-2; D uncertain. The source is a human donor in good health (CMV status not recorded). Some clones in this sample may be carry-over from other donors' samples. The CDR3 DNA reads as TGTGCCAGCAGTTACTCGTTAGCCGGGGAGCTGTTTTTT. Translating it yields CASSYSLAGELFF.